This entry lists 28 T cell receptor beta chains sequenced from one sample in a study of multiple sclerosis patients with progressive multifocal leukoencephalopathy. Sequencing used immunoSEQ multiplex PCR; TCRdb keeps in-frame clones, though not all of them. The sample has around 30,000 clones, around 89% seen once. Time point indicated: 12 to 13 months of natalizumab therapy. Sequencing was performed on PBMCs, taken from a patient treated with natalizumab. The receptor source for this set is a human donor with multiple sclerosis.

This chain links TRBV4-2 with TRBJ2-1; 9 bases match TRBD2. The CDR3 loop spans 17 amino acids. Germline CDR1 and CDR2: LGHNA and YNFKEQ. With V trimmed by 1 base and J by 3 bases, 7 bases remained unmatched. In DNA form, the CDR3 reads TGTGCCAGCAGCCAAGGCCAGCGGGGGGCTTACTACAATGAGCAGTTCTTC. Protein product: CASSQGQRGAYYNEQFF.

The gene calls are TRBV7-3 and TRBJ2-3; D might be TRBD2 (5 bases). V lost 6 bases, J lost 3 bases, and 19 bases lay in between. CDR1 is SGHTA and CDR2 is FQGTGA in the germline V gene. The CDR3 loop spans 16 amino acids. The CDR3 here is CASRVGSASLTDTQYF. DNA of the CDR3: TGTGCCAGCAGGGTTGGGTCGGCTAGCCTGACAGATACGCAGTATTTT.

This chain connects TRBV18 to TRBJ1-5; D gene ambiguous. Trimming left V 3 bases short and J 5 bases short, with 11 bases between. Germline V lookup: CDR1 KGHSH, CDR2 LQKENI. The CDR3 is 14 residues long. CDR3 nucleotide sequence: TGTGCCAGCTCACCCACCCGGAGCGATCAGCCCCAGCATTTT. Translated: CASSPTRSDQPQHF.

This chain joins TRBV28 and TRBJ2-5, with D tentatively TRBD2 (6 bases). The germline V and J ends were trimmed by 2 bases and 1 base, with 8 bases remaining between them. Germline V gene sequence: CDR1 MDHEN, CDR2 SYDVKM. This CDR3 is built from 14 residues. The chain's CDR3 is CASSLAGFQETQYF. The CDR3 coding sequence is TGTGCCAGCAGTTTAGCGGGGTTCCAAGAGACCCAGTACTTC.

The V gene is TRBV7-9, the J gene TRBJ2-7; TRBD2 matches at 12 bases. CDR3 length: 16 residues. V dropped 5 bases and J dropped 7; count of bases not matched to a gene: 12. CDR1 and CDR2 from the germline V gene are SEHNR and FQNEAQ (reference sequence). The chain's CDR3 is CASSLLLAGGLGEQYF. Written as DNA, the CDR3 is TGTGCCAGCAGCCTCCTACTAGCGGGGGGCCTCGGGGAGCAGTACTTC.

The gene calls are TRBV10-3 and TRBJ1-2, with D unclear. This CDR3 contains 13 residues. The germline V and J ends were trimmed by 5 bases and 4 bases, with 11 bases remaining between them. Germline CDR1 reads ENHRY; CDR2 reads SYGVKD. CDR3 DNA: TGTGCCATCAGTTCCGGAGGGAGCTATGGCTACACCTTC. Translated, it gives CAISSGGSYGYTF.

V is TRBV4-2 and J is TRBJ2-7; D is undetermined. Trimming removed 0 bases from V and 6 bases from J, with 12 bases in between. Germline assignment: CDR1 LGHNA and CDR2 YNFKEQ. This CDR3 spans 14 amino acids. CDR3 sequence reads: CASSQDQEPGEQYF. The CDR3 DNA sequence: TGTGCCAGCAGCCAAGATCAGGAGCCGGGCGAGCAGTACTTC.

The chain employs TRBV29-1 and TRBJ1-5; D gene unclear. CDR1 is SQVTM, CDR2 ANQGSEA, per germline. The CDR3 extends over 14 amino acids. The CDR3 is CGGPGVYSNQPQHF. CDR3 coding DNA: TGCGGAGGCCCTGGAGTGTATAGCAATCAGCCCCAGCATTTT.

This clone occurred once. This chain joins TRBV6-1 and TRBJ1-2; D is perhaps TRBD1 (5 bases). CDR1 is MNHNS, CDR2 SASEGT, per germline. This CDR3 region has 12 residues. Between the trimmed V and J ends, which lost 7 bases and 4 bases, there was a span of 10 bases. The CDR3 reads CASIGAGYGYTF. The CDR3 nucleotides read TGTGCCAGCATCGGGGCAGGCTATGGCTACACCTTC.

This clone was seen more than once but under ten times. V and J are TRBV19 and TRBJ2-7, with D possibly being TRBD2 (7 bases). Deletions cut 9 bases from V and 6 bases from J, with 12 bases between. This CDR3 has 11 amino acids. Germline V lookup: CDR1 LNHDA, CDR2 SQIVND (reference sequence). DNA for the CDR3: TGTGCCAGCGGGGAGGGGGGCGAGCAGTACTTC. This encodes CASGEGGEQYF. Using reference TRBV19 and TRBJ2-7 for the parts outside the CDR3, the full variable domain is DGGITQSPKYLFRKEGQNVTLSCEQNLNHDAMYWYRQDPGQGLRLIYYSQIVNDFQKGDIAEGYSVSREKKESFPLTVTSAQKNPTAFYLCASGEGGEQYFGPGTRLTVT.

This rearrangement joins TRBV25-1 to TRBJ2-5; the match to TRBD2 covers 9 bases. Germline CDR1 MGHDK, CDR2 SYGVNS. This CDR3 region has 16 residues. J lost 4 bases, V lost 4 bases, and 10 bases had no gene match. DNA for the CDR3: TGTGCCAGCAGTGCCGCGGGGGGGGGTATGGTAGAGACCCAGTACTTC. Amino acid sequence: CASSAAGGGMVETQYF.

This chain uses TRBV4-1 with TRBJ2-1; 7 positions match TRBD2. After removal of 6 bases from V and 0 bases from J, the junction contained 2 bases not matched to a gene. The CDR3 spans 14 residues. Germline V gene data show CDR1 as MGHRA and CDR2 as YSYEKL. For the CDR3, the DNA is TGCGCCAGCAGTGGCGGGAGCTCCTACAATGAGCAGTTCTTC. Protein: CASSGGSSYNEQFF.

The genes are TRBV4-1 and TRBJ2-7; 8 positions agree with TRBD1. The germline V gene encodes CDR1 MGHRA and CDR2 YSYEKL. The CDR3 consists of 16 residues. V gave up 1 base and J gave up 5 bases; unmatched junction bases: 10. The DNA of the CDR3 is TGCGCCAGCAGCCAAGGTAGAGGACAGGGTCGACACGAGCAGTACTTC. This codes for CASSQGRGQGRHEQYF.

V is TRBV7-8 and J is TRBJ2-7; 11 bases agree with TRBD2. V was pared by 0 bases and J by 4 bases, with 2 bases of the junction left unmatched. Germline CDR1 SGHVS, CDR2 FQNEAQ. CDR3 size: 15 residues. This CDR3 reads CASSLAASGGYEQYF. The CDR3 coding sequence is TGTGCCAGCAGCTTAGCGGCTAGCGGGGGGTACGAGCAGTACTTC.

This chain uses TRBV6-1 with TRBJ1-6; TRBD1 matches at 9 bases. Germline lookup yields CDR1 MNHNS and CDR2 SASEGT. J lost 10 bases, V lost 2 bases, and 6 bases had no gene match. The CDR3 length is 15 residues. The CDR3, as DNA: TGTGCCAGCAGTGAACTGGGACAGGGACGCTCACCCCTCCACTTT. Residues: CASSELGQGRSPLHF.

This chain connects TRBV2 to TRBJ1-5, with TRBD1 matching over 7 bases. The CDR3 is made up of 13 amino acids. CDR1 SNHLY and CDR2 FYNNEI come from the germline V gene. V was clipped by 5 bases and J by 6 bases; unmatched bases: 4. CDR3 protein: CASSSDRIQPQHF. CDR3 DNA sequence: TGTGCCAGCAGTTCGGACAGGATTCAGCCCCAGCATTTT.

This chain connects TRBV30 to TRBJ2-7; D gene unclear. This CDR3 region has 15 residues. Trimming removed 3 bases from V and 3 bases from J, with 18 bases in between. The germline gives CDR1 GTSNPN, CDR2 SVGIG (reference sequence). Here the CDR3 DNA reads TGTGCCTGGAGAAATTCAGGTTTCCCCAACTACGAGCAGTACTTC. Translation: CAWRNSGFPNYEQYF.

The chain has TRBV11-1 and TRBJ2-3, with 11 nucleotides matching TRBD2. This CDR3 is built from 15 residues. V was clipped by 0 bases and J by 7 bases; unmatched bases: 3. The germline gives CDR1 SGHAT, CDR2 FQDESV (reference sequence). This chain's CDR3 is CASSLAASGGNTQYF. The CDR3 DNA sequence: TGTGCCAGCAGCTTAGCGGCTAGCGGGGGGAATACGCAGTATTTT.

A note on this clone: A junction end diverges from the germline sequence, so it may reflect a read error. V gene TRBV5-3 combines with J gene TRBJ2-3; no clear D gene. TRBV5-3 is noted as an ORF with a role that remains uncertain. CDR3 length: 13 residues. The CDR3 loop reads CASSFLGTDTQYF. The CDR3 nucleotides read TGTGCCAGCAGCTTCCTAGGGACAGATACGCAGTATTTT.

V is TRBV13 and J is TRBJ2-5, with D possibly being TRBD2 (5 bases). There are 16 residues in the CDR3. Germline loops: CDR1 PRHDT, CDR2 FYEKMQ (reference sequence). V was cut by 3 bases and J by 2 bases, with 16 bases left in between. The CDR3, as DNA: TGTGCCAGCAGCTTTCCCGGCTCCGGGATTCAAGAGACCCAGTACTTC. This codes for CASSFPGSGIQETQYF.

The gene calls are TRBV5-4 and TRBJ1-2, with D possibly TRBD1 on 6 matching bases. Trimming took off 1 base at V and 8 bases at J, with 6 bases between the two ends. CDR3 size: 11 residues. CDR1 and CDR2 (germline): SGHNT, YYREEE (reference sequence). The DNA for the CDR3 is TGTGCCAGCAGCTTGAGGGGGGGCTACACCTTC. Amino acids: CASSLRGGYTF. Variable domain in full (rest from reference TRBV5-4 and TRBJ1-2): ETGVTQSPTHLIKTRGQQVTLRCSSQSGHNTVSWYQQALGQGPQFIFQYYREEENGRGNFPPRFSGLQFPNYSSELNVNALELDDSALYLCASSLRGGYTFGSGTRLTVV.

The J gene is TRBJ1-2, the V gene TRBV1; the D call in the table, TRBD1, was not verified against the DNA. TRBV1 is an annotated pseudogene. The CDR3 sequence is 14 residues long. CDR3 protein: CTSRRQGDDYGYTF. The CDR3, as DNA: TGCACCAGCCGGCGACAGGGCGACGACTATGGCTACACCTTC.

The rearrangement joins TRBV11-2 to TRBJ2-5, with D perhaps assigned TRBD1 or TRBD2 (6 bases each). Germline CDR1 reads SGHAT; CDR2 reads FQNNGV. Trimming pared 1 base from V and 5 bases from J, leaving 11 bases between. This CDR3 spans 14 amino acids. The CDR3 loop reads CASSLGGARETQYF. DNA of the CDR3: TGTGCCAGCAGCTTAGGGGGGGCCCGGGAGACCCAGTACTTC.

This chain links TRBV19 with TRBJ1-3; D gene uncertain. Looked up from germline, CDR1 is LNHDA and CDR2 is SQIVND (reference sequence). The V gene lost 3 bases and the J gene lost 5 bases, with 11 bases spanning the gap. The CDR3 sequence is 14 residues long. The CDR3 is CASSMSAARNTIYF. The CDR3 DNA reads TGTGCCAGTAGTATGAGCGCAGCCCGAAACACCATATATTTT.

This chain uses TRBV9 with TRBJ2-3; 7 bases fit TRBD1. The CDR3 covers 16 residues. V lost 3 bases, J lost 0 bases, and 7 bases stayed unmatched. Looked up from germline, CDR1 is SGDLS and CDR2 is YYNGEE. CDR3 DNA: TGTGCCAGCAGCGAAACGGGACAGCTTAGCACAGATACGCAGTATTTT. Protein sequence: CASSETGQLSTDTQYF.

The CDR3 sequence: CASTENGNGVGKPQHF. The DNA of the CDR3 is TGTGCCAGCACGGAAAACGGGAACGGGGTTGGAAAGCCCCAGCATTTT. J is TRBJ1-5 and V is TRBV28, with D hard to call. Germline CDR1 and CDR2: MDHEN and SYDVKM. This CDR3 is built from 16 residues. Trimming took 7 bases from V and 8 from J, leaving 24 bases between them. The full variable domain, in which reference TRBV28 and TRBJ1-5 provide the parts outside the CDR3, is DVKVTQSSRYLVKRTGEKVFLECVQDMDHENMFWYRQDPGLGLRLIYFSYDVKMKEKGDIPEGYSVSREKKERFSLILESASTNQTSMYLCASTENGNGVGKPQHFGDGTRLSIL.

The V and J genes are TRBV7-2 and TRBJ1-5, with D possibly matching TRBD1 (5 bases). The CDR3 is made up of 13 amino acids. Germline V lookup: CDR1 SGHTA, CDR2 FQGNSA. Trimming took 5 bases from V and 5 from J, leaving 10 bases between them. The CDR3 region is CASSLRGDQPQHF. The CDR3 DNA reads TGTGCCAGCAGCCTGAGGGGAGATCAGCCCCAGCATTTT. Together with reference TRBV7-2 and TRBJ1-5, the CDR3 gives the full variable domain: GAGVSQSPSNKVTEKGKDVELRCDPISGHTALYWYRQSLGQGLEFLIYFQGNSAPDKSGLPSDRFSAERTGGSVSTLTIQRTQQEDSAVYLCASSLRGDQPQHFGDGTRLSIL.

A single count supports this clone. The chain combines TRBV28 with TRBJ1-2; D unclear. Trimming removed 4 bases from V and 6 bases from J, with 18 bases in between. The CDR3 runs 15 residues. The V gene's germline CDR1 is MDHEN and CDR2 SYDVKM. The chain's CDR3 is CASSSGSHSRDGYTF. In DNA, the CDR3 is TGTGCCAGCAGTTCTGGGAGTCACTCGAGGGATGGCTACACCTTC.